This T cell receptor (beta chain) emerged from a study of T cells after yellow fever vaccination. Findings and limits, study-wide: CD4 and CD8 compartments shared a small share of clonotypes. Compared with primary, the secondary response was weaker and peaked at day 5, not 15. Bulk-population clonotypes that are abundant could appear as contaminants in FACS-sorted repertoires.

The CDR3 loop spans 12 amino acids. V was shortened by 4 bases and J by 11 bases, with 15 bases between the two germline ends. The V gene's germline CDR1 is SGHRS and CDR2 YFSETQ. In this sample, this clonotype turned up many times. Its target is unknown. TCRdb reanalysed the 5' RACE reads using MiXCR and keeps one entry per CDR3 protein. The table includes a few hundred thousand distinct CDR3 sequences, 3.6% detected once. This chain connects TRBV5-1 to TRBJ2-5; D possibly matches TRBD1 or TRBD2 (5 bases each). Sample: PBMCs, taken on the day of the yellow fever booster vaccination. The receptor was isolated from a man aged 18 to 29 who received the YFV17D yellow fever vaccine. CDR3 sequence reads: CASSPTGPLQYF. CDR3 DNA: TGCGCCAGCAGCCCTACGGGGCCACTTCAGTACTTC.